This TCR beta chain was captured by sequencing in a study of blood T cell repertoires in COVID-19. The overall study: Acute-phase and convalescent COVID-19 samples originated in the United States, Italy and Spain. Sources were T cells, B-cell-depleted T cells, or PBMCs; the material itself was cDNA or gDNA.

J was trimmed by 5 bases and V by 6 bases; bases with no gene match: 5. The germline gives CDR1 MNHEY, CDR2 SVGAGI. The CDR3 extends over 13 amino acids. This study enrolled people aged 18 to 89 from around 25 US geographic areas. In the authors' methods: The authors estimated nucleated cell counts from reference gene primer amplification. The data were produced by immunoSEQ multiplex PCR, yet TCRdb's version contains in-frame clones alone and is incomplete. D and trimming come from the DNA, and the V and J calls and clone size come from that table. The data contain around 140,000 clones, 75% to 90% of them singletons.

This clonotype originated in a woman in her thirties or forties who had been exposed to COVID-19. The V gene is TRBV6-5, the J gene TRBJ1-2; 8 nucleotides align to TRBD1. The material sequenced was PBMCs or T cells enriched from blood (not recorded which). The DNA of the CDR3 is TGTGCCAGCAGCGGGACAGGCTTATATGGCTACACCTTC. It is translated as CASSGTGLYGYTF.